This T cell receptor (beta chain) stems from a study of a mutant IDH1 vaccine in newly diagnosed glioma. Concerning this clone: The antigen remains unidentified.

The V gene's germline CDR1 is SEHNR and CDR2 FQNEAQ (reference sequence). Trimming took off 4 bases at V and 6 bases at J, with 16 bases between the two ends. The CDR3 is 14 residues long. Only in-frame clones appear in the TCRdb table, and some are missing; sequencing was by immunoSEQ multiplex PCR. Of 24,000 or so clones listed, almost 85% were seen once; the top ten hold around 2.8%. Time point meaning: week 47, end of study. A 20-mer mutant IDH1 peptide at 300 ug was injected subcutaneously with topical imiquimod. This TCR derives from a man in his forties with glioma. The J gene is TRBJ2-7, the V gene TRBV7-9; weak D call: TRBD2 (6 bases). This sample comprised PBMCs, obtained from a glioma patient whose treatment included an IDH1 peptide vaccine. The chain's CDR3 is CASSSPETRREQYF. In DNA form, the CDR3 reads TGTGCCAGCAGCTCCCCAGAGACTAGACGCGAGCAGTACTTC.